A selection of T cell receptor beta chains follows, all from one sample in a study of metastatic and nonmetastatic thyroid tumors. TCRdb reassembled clones from the PCR reads with MiXCR. This table has some 15,000 clones, under 40% appearing once. The sequenced sample consisted of tumor tissue. These receptors were taken from a male donor with papillary thyroid cancer or a benign thyroid nodule (not recorded which). Some clones in this sample may be carry-over from other donors' samples. Each CDR3 is given with its conserved first and last residue. Fields, in order: clone size, D gene, J gene, V gene, CDR3 DNA, CDR3 protein. D genes are given only for firm matches. Clone size, where shown, is once, few, many, or a class for clones that have expanded.

. TRBD1 TRBJ2-1 TRBV6-1 TGTGCCAGCAGTGAACAGGGGGCGCACAATGAGCAGTTCTTC CASSEQGAHNEQFF
medium-sized TRBD2 TRBJ2-3 TRBV27 TGTGCCAGCAGTCTGAGACTAGCGGGAGCAGATACGCAGTATTTT CASSLRLAGADTQYF
. TRBD2 TRBJ2-1 TRBV7-2 TGTGCCAGCAGCCGGACTAGCGGATACAATGAGCAGTTCTTC CASSRTSGYNEQFF
. . TRBJ2-1 TRBV18 TGTGCCAGCTCACCACCTCTGGGTCCCTACAATGAGCAGTTCTTC CASSPPLGPYNEQFF
. . TRBJ2-2 TRBV11-3 TGTGCCAGCAGCTTTCCGGGACCCGGGGAGCTGTTTTTT CASSFPGPGELFF
. TRBD2 TRBJ2-7 TRBV5-1 TGCGCCAGCAGCTTTATCCTAGCGGGGGGAGTCCACGAGCAGTACTTC CASSFILAGGVHEQYF
. TRBD1 TRBJ1-4 TRBV28 TGTGCCAGCACCTCCTTGACAGGGGTCGGGGAAAAACTCTTTTTT CASTSLTGVGEKLFF
many . TRBJ2-5 TRBV30 TGTGCCTGGAGTGTTCGAGAGACCCAGTACTTC CAWSVRETQYF
few TRBD1 TRBJ1-6 TRBV27 TGTGCCAGCAGCTGGACAGGGACAGGCAGGTCACCCCTCCACTTT CASSWTGTGRSPLHF
. TRBD1 TRBJ2-5 TRBV30 TGTGCCTGGAGTGAGGAGGACAGGGCAGAGACCCAGTACTTC CAWSEEDRAETQYF
few . TRBJ1-5 TRBV24-1 TGTGCCACCAGTGAAGGTGGACACAATCAGCCCCAGCATTTT CATSEGGHNQPQHF
. TRBD1 TRBJ2-7 TRBV20-1 TGCAGTGCTAGAGATCCTCTCGGACAGGGGGCGGGGGAGCAGTACTTC CSARDPLGQGAGEQYF